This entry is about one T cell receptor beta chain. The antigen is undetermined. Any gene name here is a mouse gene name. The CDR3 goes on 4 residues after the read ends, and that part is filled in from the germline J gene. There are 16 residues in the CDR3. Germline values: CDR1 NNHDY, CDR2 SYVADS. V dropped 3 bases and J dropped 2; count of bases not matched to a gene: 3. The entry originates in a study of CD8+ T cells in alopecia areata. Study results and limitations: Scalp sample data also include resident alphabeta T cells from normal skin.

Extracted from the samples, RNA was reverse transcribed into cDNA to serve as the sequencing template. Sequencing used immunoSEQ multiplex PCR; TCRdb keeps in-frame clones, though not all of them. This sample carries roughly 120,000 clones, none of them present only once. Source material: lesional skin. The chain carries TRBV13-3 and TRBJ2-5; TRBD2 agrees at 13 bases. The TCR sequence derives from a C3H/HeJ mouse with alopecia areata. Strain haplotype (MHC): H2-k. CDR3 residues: CASSAGLGGFQDTQYF. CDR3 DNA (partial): TGTGCCAGCAGTGCGGGACTGGGGGGGTTCCAAGAC.